This T cell receptor beta chain was obtained from a study of T cell repertoires in cytomegalovirus infection (dated by TCRdb to between 2019 and 2020). General notes on the study: Recently identified HLA-C-restricted CMV epitopes, whose presentation resists viral immunomodulation, were targeted by peptide stimulations together with well-studied HLA-B-restricted epitopes. Donor HLA type was relevant to the analysis, because carriage of CMV infection together with the matching HLA type was indicated by public TCR beta signatures.

What the authors observed across the whole study: In both this cohort and an independent roughly 350-donor cohort, the cumulative frequency of public TCR beta family members distinguished carriers of CMV infection plus the relevant HLA type. The ex vivo response was dominated by HLA-C-restricted CMV-specific TCR beta clonotypes, which also provided the single most frequent clonotype in two of eight donors.

According to the study, the label for this sample's treatment or condition signals: in vitro stimulation with specific CMV peptide epitopes to enrich CMV-specific T cells. Sequenced using an Illumina HiSeq 1500. TCRdb trimmed the raw reads at Q25, called clones with MiXCR and kept productive beta chains. Each CDR3 protein appears once, grouped with its most common genes and DNA. This sample gives around 900,000 distinct CDR3 sequences in total; less than 35% of them show up just once. Of the sample, over 12% falls within the top ten clones. With respect to this clonotype: The clone's antigen remains unknown. Base qualities are not at hand, and no much larger clone is one base apart.

The clonotype comes from a human donor in good health (CMV status not recorded). Some clones in this sample may be carry-over from other donors' samples. The specimen was cultured CD8+ T cells from PBMCs, collected from culture after CMV antigen stimulation.

In nucleotides, the sequence is TGTGCCAGCAGCCCGCCGGAGACAGGGGTTTACGAGCAGTACTTC. Translated, this gives CASSPPETGVYEQYF. The sequence is built from TRBV7-6 and TRBJ2-7; TRBD1 lines up with 8 middle nucleotides. CDR3 length: 15 amino acids, cysteine to phenylalanine. Just the 45-base CDR3 DNA is kept, in frame starting at base 1. CDR1 is given as SGHVS and CDR2 as FNYEAQ, both from the germline V gene. After removal of 5 bases from V and 4 bases from J, the junction retains 10 bases not matched to a gene.